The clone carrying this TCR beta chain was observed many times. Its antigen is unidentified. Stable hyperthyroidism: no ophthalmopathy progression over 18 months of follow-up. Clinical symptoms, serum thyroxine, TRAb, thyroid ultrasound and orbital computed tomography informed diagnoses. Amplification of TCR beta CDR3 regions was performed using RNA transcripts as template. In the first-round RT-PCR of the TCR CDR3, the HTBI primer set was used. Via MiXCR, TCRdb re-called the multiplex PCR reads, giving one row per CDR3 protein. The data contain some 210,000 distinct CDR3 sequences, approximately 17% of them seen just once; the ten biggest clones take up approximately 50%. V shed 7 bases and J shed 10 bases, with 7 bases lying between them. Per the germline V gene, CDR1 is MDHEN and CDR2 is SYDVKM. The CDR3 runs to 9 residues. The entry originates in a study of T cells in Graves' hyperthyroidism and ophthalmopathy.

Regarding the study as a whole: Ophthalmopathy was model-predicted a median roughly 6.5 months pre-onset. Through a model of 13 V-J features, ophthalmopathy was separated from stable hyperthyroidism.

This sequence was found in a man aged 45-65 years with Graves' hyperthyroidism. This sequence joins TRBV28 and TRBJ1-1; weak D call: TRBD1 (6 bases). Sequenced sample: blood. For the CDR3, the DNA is TGTGCCAGCACCAGGGGAGCTTTCTTT. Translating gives CASTRGAFF.